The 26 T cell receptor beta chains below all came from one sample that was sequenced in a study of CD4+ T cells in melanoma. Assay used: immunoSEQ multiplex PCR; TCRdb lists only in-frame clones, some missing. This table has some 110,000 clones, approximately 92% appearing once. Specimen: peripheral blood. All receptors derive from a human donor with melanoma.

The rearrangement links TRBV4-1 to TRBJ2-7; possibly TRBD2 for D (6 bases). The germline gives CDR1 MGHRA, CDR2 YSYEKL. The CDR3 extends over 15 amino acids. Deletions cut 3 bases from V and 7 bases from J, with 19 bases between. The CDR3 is CASSQIGTPLEEQYF. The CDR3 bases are TGCGCCAGCAGCCAGATCGGGACTCCCCTGGAAGAGCAGTACTTC.

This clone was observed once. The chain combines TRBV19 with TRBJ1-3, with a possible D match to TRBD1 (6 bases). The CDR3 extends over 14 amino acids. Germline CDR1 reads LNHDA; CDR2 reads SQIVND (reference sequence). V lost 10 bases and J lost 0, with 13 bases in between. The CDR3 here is CATGGGSSGNTIYF. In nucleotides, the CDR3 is TGTGCCACGGGGGGCGGAAGCTCTGGAAACACCATATATTTT. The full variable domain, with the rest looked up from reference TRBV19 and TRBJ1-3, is DGGITQSPKYLFRKEGQNVTLSCEQNLNHDAMYWYRQDPGQGLRLIYYSQIVNDFQKGDIAEGYSVSREKKESFPLTVTSAQKNPTAFYLCATGGGSSGNTIYFGEGSWLTVV.

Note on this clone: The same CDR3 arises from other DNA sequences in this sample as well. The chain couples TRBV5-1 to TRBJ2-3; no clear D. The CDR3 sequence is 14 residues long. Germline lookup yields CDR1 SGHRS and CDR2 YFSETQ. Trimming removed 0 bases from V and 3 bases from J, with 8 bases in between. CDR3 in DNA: TGCGCCAGCAGCTTGGAAGGCGGAACAGATACGCAGTATTTT. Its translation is CASSLEGGTDTQYF.

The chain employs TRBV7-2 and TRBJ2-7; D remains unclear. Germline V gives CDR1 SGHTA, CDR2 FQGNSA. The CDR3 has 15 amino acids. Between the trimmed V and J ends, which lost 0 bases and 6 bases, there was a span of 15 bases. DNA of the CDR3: TGTGCCAGCAGCTTAGCAGCCTCCGAAGGACGCGAGCAGTACTTC. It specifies CASSLAASEGREQYF. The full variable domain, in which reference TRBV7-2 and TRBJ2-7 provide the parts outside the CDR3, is GAGVSQSPSNKVTEKGKDVELRCDPISGHTALYWYRQSLGQGLEFLIYFQGNSAPDKSGLPSDRFSAERTGGSVSTLTIQRTQQEDSAVYLCASSLAASEGREQYFGPGTRLTVT.

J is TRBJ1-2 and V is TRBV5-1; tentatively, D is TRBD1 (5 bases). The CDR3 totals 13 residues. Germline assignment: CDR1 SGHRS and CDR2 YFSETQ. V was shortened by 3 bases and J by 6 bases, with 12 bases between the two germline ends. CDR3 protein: CASSYPRGDGYTF. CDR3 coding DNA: TGCGCCAGCAGCTATCCAAGGGGCGATGGCTACACCTTC.

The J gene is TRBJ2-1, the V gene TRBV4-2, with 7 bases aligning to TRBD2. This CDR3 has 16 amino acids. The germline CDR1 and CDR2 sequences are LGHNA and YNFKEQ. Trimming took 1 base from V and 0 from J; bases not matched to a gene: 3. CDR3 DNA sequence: TGTGCCAGCAGCCAAGCGGCTAGCGGCTCCTACAATGAGCAGTTCTTC. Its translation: CASSQAASGSYNEQFF.

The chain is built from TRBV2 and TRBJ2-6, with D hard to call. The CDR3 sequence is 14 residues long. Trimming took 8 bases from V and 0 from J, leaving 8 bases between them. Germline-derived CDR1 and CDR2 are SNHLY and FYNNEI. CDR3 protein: CASGVDSGANVLTF. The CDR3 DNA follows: TGTGCCAGCGGGGTGGACTCTGGGGCCAACGTCCTGACTTTC.

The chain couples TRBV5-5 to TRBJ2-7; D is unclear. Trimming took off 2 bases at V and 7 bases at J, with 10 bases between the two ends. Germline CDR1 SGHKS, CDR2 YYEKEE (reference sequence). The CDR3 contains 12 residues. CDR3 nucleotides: TGTGCCAGCAGCTTAGTTCTGTCTGAGCAGTACTTC. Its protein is CASSLVLSEQYF.

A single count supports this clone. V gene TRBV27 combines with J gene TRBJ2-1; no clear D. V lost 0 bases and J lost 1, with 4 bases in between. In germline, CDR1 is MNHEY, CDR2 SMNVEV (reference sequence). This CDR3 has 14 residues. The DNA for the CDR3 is TGTGCCAGCAGTTTATCTTGGTCCTACAATGAGCAGTTCTTC. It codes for CASSLSWSYNEQFF.

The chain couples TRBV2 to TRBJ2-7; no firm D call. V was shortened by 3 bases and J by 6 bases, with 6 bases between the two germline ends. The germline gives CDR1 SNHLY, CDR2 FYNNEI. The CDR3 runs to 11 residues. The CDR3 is CASSDRAEQYF. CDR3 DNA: TGTGCCAGCAGTGACCGAGCCGAGCAGTACTTC.

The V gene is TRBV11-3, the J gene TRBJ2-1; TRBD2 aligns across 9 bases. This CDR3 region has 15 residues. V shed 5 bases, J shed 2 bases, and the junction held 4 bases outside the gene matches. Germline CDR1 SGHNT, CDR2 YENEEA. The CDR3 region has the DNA TGTGCCAGCAGCGTAAGCGGGAGGACCTACAATGAGCAGTTCTTC. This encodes CASSVSGRTYNEQFF. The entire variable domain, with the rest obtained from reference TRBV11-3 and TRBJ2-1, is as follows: EAGVVQSPRYKIIEKKQPVAFWCNPISGHNTLYWYLQNLGQGPELLIRYENEEAVDDSQLPKDRFSAERLKGVDSTLKIQPAELGDSAVYLCASSVSGRTYNEQFFGPGTRLTVL.

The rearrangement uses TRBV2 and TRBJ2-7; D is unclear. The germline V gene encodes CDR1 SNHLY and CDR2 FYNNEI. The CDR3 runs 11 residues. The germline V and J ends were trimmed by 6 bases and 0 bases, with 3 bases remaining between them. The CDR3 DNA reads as TGTGCCAGCAGCCCCTCCTACGAGCAGTACTTC. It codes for CASSPSYEQYF.

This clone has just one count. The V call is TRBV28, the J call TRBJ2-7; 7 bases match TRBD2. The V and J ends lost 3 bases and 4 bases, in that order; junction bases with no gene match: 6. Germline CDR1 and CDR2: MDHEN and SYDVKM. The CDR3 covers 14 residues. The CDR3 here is CASSFSGGGYEQYF. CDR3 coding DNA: TGTGCCAGCAGTTTTTCGGGAGGAGGGTACGAGCAGTACTTC.

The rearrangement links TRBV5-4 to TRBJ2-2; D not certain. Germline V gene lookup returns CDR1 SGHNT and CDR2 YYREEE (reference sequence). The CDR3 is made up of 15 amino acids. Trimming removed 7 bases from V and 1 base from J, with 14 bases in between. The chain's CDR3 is CASFPREKNTGELFF. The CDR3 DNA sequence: TGTGCCAGCTTCCCCAGAGAAAAGAACACCGGGGAGCTGTTTTTT.

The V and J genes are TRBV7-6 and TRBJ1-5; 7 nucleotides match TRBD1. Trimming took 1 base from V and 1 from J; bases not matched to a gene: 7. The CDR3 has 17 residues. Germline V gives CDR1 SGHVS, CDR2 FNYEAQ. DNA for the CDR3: TGTGCCAGCAGCTTAGGTAGGGGGCGCCGAAGCAATCAGCCCCAGCATTTT. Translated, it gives CASSLGRGRRSNQPQHF.

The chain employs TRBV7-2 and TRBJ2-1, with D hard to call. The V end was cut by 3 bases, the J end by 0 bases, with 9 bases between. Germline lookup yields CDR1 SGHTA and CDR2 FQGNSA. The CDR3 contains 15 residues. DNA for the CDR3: TGTGCCAGCAGCTTCTACCTTGGCTCCTACAATGAGCAGTTCTTC. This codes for CASSFYLGSYNEQFF. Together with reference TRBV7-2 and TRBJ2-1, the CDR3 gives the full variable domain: GAGVSQSPSNKVTEKGKDVELRCDPISGHTALYWYRQSLGQGLEFLIYFQGNSAPDKSGLPSDRFSAERTGGSVSTLTIQRTQQEDSAVYLCASSFYLGSYNEQFFGPGTRLTVL.

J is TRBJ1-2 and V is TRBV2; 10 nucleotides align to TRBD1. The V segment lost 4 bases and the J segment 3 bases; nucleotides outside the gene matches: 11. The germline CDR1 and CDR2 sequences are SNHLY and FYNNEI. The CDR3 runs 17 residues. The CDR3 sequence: CASSAHPTGTGDYGYTF. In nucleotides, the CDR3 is TGTGCCAGCAGTGCCCACCCGACCGGGACAGGGGACTATGGCTACACCTTC.

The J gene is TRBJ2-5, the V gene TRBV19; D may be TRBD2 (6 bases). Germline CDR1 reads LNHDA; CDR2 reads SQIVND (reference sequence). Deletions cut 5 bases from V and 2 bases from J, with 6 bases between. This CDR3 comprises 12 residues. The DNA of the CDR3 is TGTGCCAGTAGTGGGACTCAAGAGACCCAGTACTTC. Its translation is CASSGTQETQYF.

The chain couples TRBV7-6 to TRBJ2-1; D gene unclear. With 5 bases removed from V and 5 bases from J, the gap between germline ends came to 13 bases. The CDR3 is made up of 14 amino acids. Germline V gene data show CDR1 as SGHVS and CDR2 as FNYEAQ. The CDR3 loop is CASSRAYPDNEQFF. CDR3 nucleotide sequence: TGTGCCAGCAGCCGGGCCTACCCCGACAATGAGCAGTTCTTC.

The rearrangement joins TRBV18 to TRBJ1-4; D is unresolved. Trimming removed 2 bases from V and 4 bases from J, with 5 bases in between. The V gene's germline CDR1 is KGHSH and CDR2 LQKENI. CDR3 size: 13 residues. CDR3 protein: CASSPLINEKLFF. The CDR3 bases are TGTGCCAGCTCACCATTGATTAATGAAAAACTGTTTTTT.

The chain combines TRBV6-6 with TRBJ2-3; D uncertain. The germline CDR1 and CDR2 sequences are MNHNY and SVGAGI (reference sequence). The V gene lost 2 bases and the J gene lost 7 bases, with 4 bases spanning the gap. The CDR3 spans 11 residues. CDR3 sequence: CASSYENTQYF. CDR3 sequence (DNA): TGTGCCAGCAGTTACGAGAATACGCAGTATTTT.

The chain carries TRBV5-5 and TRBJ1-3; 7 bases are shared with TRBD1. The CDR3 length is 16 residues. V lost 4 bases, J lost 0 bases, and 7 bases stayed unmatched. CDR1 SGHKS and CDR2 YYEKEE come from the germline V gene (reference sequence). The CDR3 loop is CASSLPGQSSGNTIYF. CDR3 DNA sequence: TGTGCCAGCAGCCTCCCGGGACAGAGCTCTGGAAACACCATATATTTT.

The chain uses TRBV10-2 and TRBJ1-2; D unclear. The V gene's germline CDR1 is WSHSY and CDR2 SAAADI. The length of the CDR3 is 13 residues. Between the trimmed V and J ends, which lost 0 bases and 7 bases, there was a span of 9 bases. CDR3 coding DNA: TGCGCCAGCAGTGAGTCGGTGGACGGTGGCTACACCTTC. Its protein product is CASSESVDGGYTF.

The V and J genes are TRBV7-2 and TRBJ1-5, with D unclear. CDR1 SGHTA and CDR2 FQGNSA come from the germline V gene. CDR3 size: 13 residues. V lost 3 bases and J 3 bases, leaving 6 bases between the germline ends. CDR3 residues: CASSFIPNQPQHF. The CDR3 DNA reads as TGTGCCAGCAGCTTCATTCCCAATCAGCCCCAGCATTTT.

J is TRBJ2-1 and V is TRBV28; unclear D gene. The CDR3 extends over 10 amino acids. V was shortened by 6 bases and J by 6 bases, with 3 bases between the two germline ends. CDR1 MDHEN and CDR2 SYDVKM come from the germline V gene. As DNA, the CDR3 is TGTGCCAGCAGGTCCAATGAGCAGTTCTTC. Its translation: CASRSNEQFF.

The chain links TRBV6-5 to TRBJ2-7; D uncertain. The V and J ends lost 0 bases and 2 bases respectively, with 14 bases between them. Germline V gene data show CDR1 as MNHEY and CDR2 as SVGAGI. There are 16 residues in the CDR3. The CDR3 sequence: CASSYSVGRATYEQYF. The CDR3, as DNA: TGTGCCAGCAGTTACTCAGTCGGAAGGGCCACCTACGAGCAGTACTTC.